The 16 T cell receptor beta chains below come from one sample, sequenced in a study of Graves' ophthalmopathy and Graves' hyperthyroidism. Amplifying from RNA transcripts, the study obtained TCR beta CDR3 regions. RT-PCR was first run with HTBI primers, then multiplex PCR in a second round. TCRdb called the multiplex PCR reads again in MiXCR, with one record for every CDR3 protein. The repertoire has almost 750,000 distinct CDR3 sequences, roughly 40% of them found once; the top ten carry 35% to 55%. The sample consisted of peripheral blood. These receptors were obtained from an adult man with Graves' ophthalmopathy.

The gene calls are TRBV5-6 and TRBJ1-1, with TRBD1 identical over 9 bases. The CDR3 loop spans 16 amino acids. Trimming took 5 bases from V and 4 from J; bases not matched to a gene: 12. The germline V gene encodes CDR1 SGHDT and CDR2 YYEEEE. The CDR3 nucleotides are TGTGCCAGCAGTCCCGGACAGGGGAGGGGAGGCACTGAAGCTTTCTTT. Protein sequence: CASSPGQGRGGTEAFF. The variable domain in full, with the rest retrieved from reference TRBV5-6 and TRBJ1-1, is DAGVTQSPTHLIKTRGQQVTLRCSPKSGHDTVSWYQQALGQGPQFIFQYYEEEERQRGNFPDRFSGHQFPNYSSELNVNALLLGDSALYLCASSPGQGRGGTEAFFGQGTRLTVV.

With regard to this clonotype: At one end the junction does not follow the germline gene, possibly because of a read error. This sequence joins TRBV10-3 and TRBJ2-6, with D unclear. Germline assignment: CDR1 ENHRY and CDR2 SYGVKD. This CDR3 is built from 14 residues. The DNA of the CDR3 is TGTACCATCAGCTCGTCCTCTGGGGCCAACGTCCTGACTTTC. Its protein is CTISSSSGANVLTF.

This clonotype was seen just once. V gene TRBV19 combines with J gene TRBJ1-1, with a tentative D call TRBD1 (5 bases). The CDR3 consists of 14 residues. Germline V gene lookup returns CDR1 LNHDA and CDR2 SQIVND (reference sequence). V was pared by 3 bases and J by 5 bases, with 13 bases between. The CDR3 sequence: CASSILQGRTEAFF. CDR3 DNA sequence: TGTGCCAGTAGTATTCTTCAGGGACGAACTGAAGCTTTCTTT.

This clonotype was picked up a small number of times. The chain recombines TRBV12-3 or TRBV12-4 with TRBJ1-1, with D perhaps matching TRBD1 (6 bases). The CDR3 runs 14 residues. Trimming pared 4 bases from V and 1 base from J, leaving 10 bases between. CDR3 nucleotides: TGTGCCAGCAGTTCGGGACAATGGAACACTGAAGCTTTCTTT. It codes for CASSSGQWNTEAFF.

The rearrangement links TRBV29-1 to TRBJ2-3, with 9 positions matching TRBD1. Germline CDR1 SQVTM, CDR2 ANQGSEA. J gave up 5 bases and V 7 bases, and 7 bases lay outside the gene matches. The CDR3 has 13 amino acids. Written as DNA, the CDR3 is TGCAGCGCTTGGGACAGGGTGAAAGATACGCAGTATTTT. Translated, it gives CSAWDRVKDTQYF.

This clonotype was counted ten times or more. The chain links TRBV7-9 to TRBJ1-1; D gene uncertain. The V and J ends lost 1 base and 3 bases respectively, with 9 bases between them. Germline V gene lookup returns CDR1 SEHNR and CDR2 FQNEAQ (reference sequence). The CDR3 sequence is 14 residues long. Here the CDR3 reads CASSLDWSHTEAFF. CDR3 nucleotides: TGTGCCAGCAGCTTAGACTGGTCCCACACTGAAGCTTTCTTT.

Of note for this clonotype: This clone may be a read error of a much larger clone one base away. The chain carries TRBV19 and TRBJ1-1; perhaps TRBD1 as D (5 bases). CDR1 is LNHDA and CDR2 is SQIVND in the germline V gene (reference sequence). This CDR3 spans 15 amino acids. The CDR3 region is CASRRQPTLNTEAFF. DNA of the CDR3: TGCGCCAGTCGTCGACAGCCAACACTGAACACTGAAGCTTTCTTT.

Concerning this clonotype: This sequence may be a read error, since a much larger clone differs from it by one base. The chain has TRBV16 and TRBJ1-1; unclear D gene. The CDR3 is 13 residues long. Germline CDR1 and CDR2: KGHSY and FQNENV. Here the CDR3 DNA reads TGTGCCGGCAGCCAATCTACGGGGATTGAAGCTTTCTTT. Amino acids: CAGSQSTGIEAFF. Drawing the rest from reference TRBV16 and TRBJ1-1, the complete variable domain is GEEVAQTPKHLVRGEGQKAKLYCAPIKGHSYVFWYQQVLKNEFKFLISFQNENVFDETGMPKERFSAKCLPNSPCSLEIQATKLEDSAVYFCAGSQSTGIEAFFGQGTRLTVV.

For this clonotype: A much larger clone differs from this one at a single base, so this may be a read error. The V and J genes are TRBV6-1 and TRBJ1-5; D remains ambiguous. Germline-derived CDR1 and CDR2 are MNHNS and SASEGT. The CDR3 covers 11 residues. In nucleotides, the CDR3 is TGTACCAGCAGTGCTAGTCAGCCCCAGCATTTT. Encoded protein: CTSSASQPQHF.

This chain links TRBV6-9 with TRBJ1-2; D is unresolved. The CDR3 loop spans 16 amino acids. Trimming left V 5 bases short and J 3 bases short, with 19 bases between. The germline V gene encodes CDR1 MNHGY and CDR2 SVAAGI. For the CDR3, the DNA is TGTGCCAGCAGTGAAGCTGATGAACCTGGTCACTATGGCTACACCTTC. Protein: CASSEADEPGHYGYTF.

This clonotype was seen repeatedly, ten times or more. The chain carries TRBV7-9 and TRBJ1-1; possible D gene TRBD1, 5 bases. The CDR3 is made up of 13 amino acids. V was shortened by 1 base and J by 6 bases, with 9 bases between the two germline ends. Germline V CDR1 and CDR2: SEHNR, FQNEAQ (reference sequence). The CDR3 spells CASSLDSGPEAFF. CDR3 coding DNA: TGTGCCAGCAGCTTAGATTCAGGGCCTGAAGCTTTCTTT.

This clonotype turned up a few times. This chain links TRBV7-2 with TRBJ1-1; TRBD1 might be the D (5 bases). CDR3 size: 15 residues. CDR1 is SGHTA and CDR2 is FQGNSA in the germline V gene. V was pared by 5 bases and J by 4 bases, with 17 bases between. In DNA form, the CDR3 reads TGTGCCAGCAGCCAATTTGGGGGTCCAGGCACTGAAGCTTTCTTT. Translated: CASSQFGGPGTEAFF. Together with reference TRBV7-2 and TRBJ1-1, the CDR3 gives the full variable domain: GAGVSQSPSNKVTEKGKDVELRCDPISGHTALYWYRQSLGQGLEFLIYFQGNSAPDKSGLPSDRFSAERTGGSVSTLTIQRTQQEDSAVYLCASSQFGGPGTEAFFGQGTRLTVV.

A note on this clonotype: This may arise from a read error, as a much more abundant clone is one base away. The chain employs TRBV5-1 and TRBJ1-5; possibly TRBD1 for D (5 bases). Germline loops: CDR1 SGHRS, CDR2 YFSETQ. This CDR3 is 15 amino acids long. The ends were cut back, 4 bases at V and 4 bases at J, with 15 bases in the middle. The CDR3 nucleotides are TGCGCCAGCAGCCTGGATCCAGGGCTGAATCAGCCCCAGCATTTT. Protein product: CASSLDPGLNQPQHF.

The J gene is TRBJ2-6, the V gene TRBV20-1; no clear D. The CDR3 length is 12 residues. Trimming stripped 5 bases from V and 2 bases from J, with 4 bases between. Looked up from germline, CDR1 is DFQATT and CDR2 is SNEGSKA (reference sequence). This CDR3 reads CSALPGANVLTF. The CDR3 DNA is TGCAGTGCTCTTCCTGGGGCCAACGTCCTGACTTTC.

Turning to this clonotype: A much larger clone lies a single base off, so this may be a read error. The V call is TRBV19, the J call TRBJ1-2; D gene unclear. This CDR3 has 12 residues. Germline lookup yields CDR1 LNHDA and CDR2 SQIVND (reference sequence). CDR3 residues: CAGSKGMGGYTF. DNA for the CDR3: TGTGCCGGTAGCAAAGGGATGGGGGGCTACACCTTC. Combining the CDR3 with reference TRBV19 and TRBJ1-2 gives the whole variable domain DGGITQSPKYLFRKEGQNVTLSCEQNLNHDAMYWYRQDPGQGLRLIYYSQIVNDFQKGDIAEGYSVSREKKESFPLTVTSAQKNPTAFYLCAGSKGMGGYTFGSGTRLTVV.

The chain's CDR3 is CSVEVLTSGPYEQYF. The CDR3 DNA reads as TGCAGCGTTGAAGTGCTGACTAGCGGCCCCTACGAGCAGTACTTC. The rearrangement uses TRBV29-1 and TRBJ2-7, with 9 bases aligning to TRBD2. The germline V gene encodes CDR1 SQVTM and CDR2 ANQGSEA. The CDR3 runs 15 residues. The ends lost 1 base at V and 2 bases at J; junction bases unmatched: 6.